The 28 T cell receptor beta chains given below trace back to one sample, sequenced in a study of graft-versus-host responses after intestinal transplantation. Method: immunoSEQ multiplex PCR; TCRdb's copy keeps in-frame clones and lacks some. Of approximately 15,000 clones in the sample, 30% to 40% were seen once. Sequencing used alloreactive CD4+ T cells from a mixed lymphocyte reaction culture, obtained before intestinal transplant. Subset given: CFSE-low proliferating T cells sorted from roughly 6-day pre-transplant mixed lymphocyte reaction (GvH or HvG direction). The origin of the receptors is a human patient who received an intestinal transplant.

J is TRBJ1-3 and V is TRBV6-6; D not resolved. V was clipped by 6 bases and J by 0 bases, with 12 bases between them. This CDR3 comprises 15 residues. Germline assignment: CDR1 MNHNY and CDR2 SVGAGI (reference sequence). Here the CDR3 DNA reads TGTGCCAGCAGACCCCGACCGATCTCTGGAAACACCATATATTTT. Its translation is CASRPRPISGNTIYF.

The sample holds a few counts of this clone. CDR3 sequence (DNA): TGTGCCAGCAGCTTAGCGTCACGGGTCGGGTTAATGCAGTACTTC. Its protein is CASSLASRVGLMQYF. V usage is TRBV11-1 and J usage is TRBJ2-7; D is uncertain. This CDR3 comprises 15 residues. V was trimmed by 0 bases and J by 9 bases, leaving 18 bases between them. Germline V gene lookup returns CDR1 SGHAT and CDR2 FQDESV (reference sequence).

The rearrangement uses TRBV5-6 and TRBJ1-4; D is unresolved. The germline V gene has CDR1 SGHDT and CDR2 YYEEEE. This CDR3 contains 16 residues. The V gene lost 0 bases and the J gene lost 6 bases, with 15 bases spanning the gap. The CDR3 DNA reads as TGTGCCAGCAGCTTGGAATCGGGCGCGGTATATGAAAAACTGTTTTTT. Translating it yields CASSLESGAVYEKLFF.

By sample fraction, this clone is medium-sized. The chain uses TRBV25-1 and TRBJ1-6, with D tentatively TRBD1 (6 bases). V lost 5 bases and J lost 8, with 13 bases in between. Germline CDR1 and CDR2: MGHDK and SYGVNS. This CDR3 contains 14 residues. The CDR3 region has the DNA TGTGCCAGCAGTACACCGGGACAATATTCACCCCTCCACTTT. Its protein product is CASSTPGQYSPLHF. The variable domain in full, with the rest retrieved from reference TRBV25-1 and TRBJ1-6, is EADIYQTPRYLVIGTGKKITLECSQTMGHDKMYWYQQDPGMELHLIHYSYGVNSTEKGDLSSESTVSRIRTEHFPLTLESARPSHTSQYLCASSTPGQYSPLHFGNGTRLTVT.

This clone is labeled as medium-sized. The V call is TRBV28, the J call TRBJ1-2; TRBD1 agrees at 10 bases. V shed 5 bases and J 4 bases; nucleotides not matched to a gene: 13. The CDR3 covers 17 residues. Germline V gene data show CDR1 as MDHEN and CDR2 as SYDVKM. The CDR3 loop is CASSLGGDRGRSYGYTF. Here the CDR3 DNA reads TGTGCCAGCAGTCTAGGAGGGGACAGGGGCCGCTCCTATGGCTACACCTTC.

The genes are TRBV5-4 and TRBJ2-7, with 9 bases fitting TRBD1. Germline CDR1 SGHNT, CDR2 YYREEE (reference sequence). V trimming: 2 bases; J trimming: 4 bases; junction bases outside the gene matches: 7. This CDR3 has 15 amino acids. The DNA for the CDR3 is TGTGCCAGCAGCTTTCCGGGACAGGGTTCGTACGAGCAGTACTTC. Its translation is CASSFPGQGSYEQYF. Filled out from reference TRBV5-4 and TRBJ2-7, the complete variable domain reads ETGVTQSPTHLIKTRGQQVTLRCSSQSGHNTVSWYQQALGQGPQFIFQYYREEENGRGNFPPRFSGLQFPNYSSELNVNALELDDSALYLCASSFPGQGSYEQYFGPGTRLTVT.

The gene calls are TRBV10-2 and TRBJ2-3; TRBD2 is a possible D gene (5 bases). The CDR3 covers 14 residues. Deletions cut 8 bases from V and 3 bases from J, with 15 bases between. The V gene's germline CDR1 is WSHSY and CDR2 SAAADI. CDR3 protein: CASRGSGKTDTQYF. In DNA, the CDR3 is TGCGCCAGCCGAGGGAGCGGAAAGACAGATACGCAGTATTTT.

This clone is classed as medium-sized. The chain links TRBV30 to TRBJ2-5; 10 bases map to TRBD2. Germline V gene sequence: CDR1 GTSNPN, CDR2 SVGIG (reference sequence). V lost 2 bases to trimming and J lost 6 bases; unmatched junction nucleotides: 3. CDR3 length equals 13 residues. The CDR3 DNA follows: TGTGCCTGGAGTTTTAGCGGGAGGAAGACCCAGTACTTC. It specifies CAWSFSGRKTQYF.

The chain recombines TRBV18 with TRBJ2-7; 7 nucleotides match TRBD1. Trimming at V came to 3 bases and at J to 6 bases, leaving 8 bases not matched to a gene. Germline values: CDR1 KGHSH, CDR2 LQKENI. The CDR3 is 14 amino acids. CDR3 sequence reads: CASSPRTGEGEQYF. The CDR3 DNA follows: TGTGCCAGCTCACCCAGGACAGGAGAGGGCGAGCAGTACTTC.

This clone was recorded only once. The rearrangement links TRBV9 to TRBJ1-3; 7 bases fit TRBD1. Germline V gene sequence: CDR1 SGDLS, CDR2 YYNGEE. V was clipped by 3 bases and J by 0 bases; unmatched bases: 3. The CDR3 extends over 15 amino acids. The CDR3 protein is CASSAGQSSGNTIYF. The CDR3 DNA is TGTGCCAGCAGCGCGGGACAGAGCTCTGGAAACACCATATATTTT.

This clone was counted only a few times. The chain links TRBV5-4 to TRBJ1-1; 7 nucleotides agree with TRBD1. After removal of 7 bases from V and 3 bases from J, the junction contained 9 bases not matched to a gene. Germline CDR1 is SGHNT and CDR2 is YYREEE (reference sequence). CDR3 size: 14 residues. CDR3 in amino acids: CASGQEPRDTEAFF. The CDR3 DNA reads as TGTGCCAGCGGACAGGAGCCACGGGACACTGAAGCTTTCTTT. Full variable domain (rest looked up from reference TRBV5-4 and TRBJ1-1): ETGVTQSPTHLIKTRGQQVTLRCSSQSGHNTVSWYQQALGQGPQFIFQYYREEENGRGNFPPRFSGLQFPNYSSELNVNALELDDSALYLCASGQEPRDTEAFFGQGTRLTVV.

This chain uses TRBV11-2 with TRBJ1-1, with D possibly TRBD1 on 5 matching bases. The CDR3 contains 16 residues. Germline CDR1 reads SGHAT; CDR2 reads FQNNGV. V was clipped by 5 bases and J by 1 base, with 17 bases between them. The CDR3 DNA follows: TGTGCCAGCAGCCAAGGGAGGGGCCTCCCGAACACTGAAGCTTTCTTT. This gives the protein CASSQGRGLPNTEAFF.

This clone is medium-sized. The chain combines TRBV21-1 with TRBJ1-6. TRBV21-1 is marked as a pseudogene. The CDR3 covers 14 residues. CDR3 residues: CASSRTGNNSPLHF. The CDR3 region has the DNA TGTGCCAGCAGCAGGACGGGGAATAATTCACCCCTCCACTTT.

This clone occurred a few times. Different DNA sequences within this sample yield the same CDR3. This chain links TRBV25-1 with TRBJ1-3; TRBD1 might be the D (5 bases). V shed 6 bases and J shed 3 bases, with 9 bases lying between them. CDR3 length: 13 amino acids. From germline, CDR1 is MGHDK and CDR2 SYGVNS. The CDR3 loop reads CASSFGGGNTIYF. The CDR3 coding sequence is TGTGCCAGCAGCTTTGGGGGTGGAAACACCATATATTTT. Supplemented by reference TRBV25-1 and TRBJ1-3, the full variable domain reads EADIYQTPRYLVIGTGKKITLECSQTMGHDKMYWYQQDPGMELHLIHYSYGVNSTEKGDLSSESTVSRIRTEHFPLTLESARPSHTSQYLCASSFGGGNTIYFGEGSWLTVV.

V usage is TRBV2 and J usage is TRBJ2-7; the D gene is possibly TRBD1 (6 bases). Germline assignment: CDR1 SNHLY and CDR2 FYNNEI. The CDR3 is made up of 12 amino acids. Trimming removed 7 bases from V and 2 bases from J, with 9 bases in between. The CDR3 DNA sequence: TGTGCCAGCAACGAGGGGGCCTACGAGCAGTACTTC. Residues: CASNEGAYEQYF.

This clone was counted between two and nine times. CDR3 nucleotides: TGTGCCAGCAGATTACCGGGACAGGGGGCTTTCGGAGGCTACACCTTC. Its protein product is CASRLPGQGAFGGYTF. This chain connects TRBV28 to TRBJ1-2; 12 nucleotides align to TRBD1. Germline trimming cut 6 bases from V and 8 bases from J; bases unmatched to any gene: 13. The germline CDR1 and CDR2 sequences are MDHEN and SYDVKM. This CDR3 contains 16 residues.

The chain combines TRBV11-2 with TRBJ2-1, with 8 bases aligning to TRBD2. Germline CDR1 reads SGHAT; CDR2 reads FQNNGV. This CDR3 is built from 15 residues. Germline trimming cut 2 bases from V and 6 bases from J; bases unmatched to any gene: 6. The CDR3 sequence: CASSLRGLGGNEQFF. CDR3 bases: TGTGCCAGCAGCTTAAGGGGACTAGGAGGCAATGAGCAGTTCTTC.

The genes are TRBV6-1 and TRBJ1-5; 9 nucleotides align to TRBD1. Trimming removed 6 bases from V and 4 bases from J; junction bases left unmatched: 7. The length of the CDR3 is 15 residues. Germline CDR1 and CDR2: MNHNS and SASEGT. CDR3 sequence: CASRQGTGMNQPQHF. DNA for the CDR3: TGTGCCAGCAGACAGGGGACAGGGATGAATCAGCCCCAGCATTTT.

The chain joins TRBV7-9 to TRBJ2-3; TRBD2 agrees at 7 bases. V lost 2 bases to trimming and J lost 1 base; unmatched junction nucleotides: 3. CDR1 is SEHNR and CDR2 is FQNEAQ in the germline V gene (reference sequence). The CDR3 runs 15 residues. In DNA, the CDR3 is TGTGCCAGCAGCTTACGGCTAGCGGGCACAGATACGCAGTATTTT. This translates into CASSLRLAGTDTQYF.

CDR3 sequence: CASSLERGYEQYF. In DNA form, the CDR3 reads TGTGCCAGCAGCTTGGAGAGGGGCTACGAGCAGTACTTC. The chain recombines TRBV11-2 with TRBJ2-7; D tentatively fits TRBD1 or TRBD2 (5 bases each). Trimming took off 3 bases at V and 3 bases at J, with 9 bases between the two ends. There are 13 residues in the CDR3. The V gene's germline CDR1 is SGHAT and CDR2 FQNNGV.

By share of the sample, this clone is medium-sized (0.01 to 0.1%). This chain connects TRBV6-6 to TRBJ1-1; D possibly corresponds to TRBD1 (6 bases). Germline loops: CDR1 MNHNY, CDR2 SVGAGI (reference sequence). There are 15 residues in the CDR3. Trimming removed 6 bases from V and 1 base from J, with 15 bases in between. CDR3: CASSSHRVRNTEAFF. CDR3 DNA: TGTGCCAGCAGCTCCCACAGGGTTAGGAACACTGAAGCTTTCTTT.

This clone was observed a few times. The V and J genes are TRBV19 and TRBJ2-7, with D unclear. Looked up from germline, CDR1 is LNHDA and CDR2 is SQIVND (reference sequence). The CDR3 is made up of 15 amino acids. V was cut by 4 bases and J by 3 bases, with 16 bases left in between. The CDR3 DNA reads TGTGCCAGTAGTAACAGCCTATCCCCTTTCTACGAGCAGTACTTC. This translates into CASSNSLSPFYEQYF.

This clone was observed a few times. V and J are TRBV5-4 and TRBJ2-5; 12 bases agree with TRBD2. Per germline, CDR1 SGHNT and CDR2 YYREEE (reference sequence). With 3 bases clipped from V and 5 bases from J, the junction kept 8 bases outside the gene matches. The CDR3 covers 16 residues. The DNA of the CDR3 is TGTGCCAGCAGCTCCCGACTAGCGGGAGAGGTGGAGACCCAGTACTTC. Encoded protein: CASSSRLAGEVETQYF.

The V gene is TRBV7-9, the J gene TRBJ1-3, with TRBD1 as a possible D gene (6 bases). CDR3 length: 17 residues. With 2 bases removed from V and 0 bases from J, the gap between germline ends came to 14 bases. Germline-derived CDR1 and CDR2 are SEHNR and FQNEAQ (reference sequence). The chain's CDR3 is CASSLLTGGNSGNTIYF. The CDR3 coding sequence is TGTGCCAGCAGCTTATTGACAGGAGGTAACTCTGGAAACACCATATATTTT.

This clone was detected only once. This chain connects TRBV10-2 to TRBJ2-5; D possibly corresponds to TRBD2 (7 bases). Germline-derived CDR1 and CDR2 are WSHSY and SAAADI. The CDR3 loop spans 15 amino acids. Trimming removed 0 bases from V and 4 bases from J, with 12 bases in between. The DNA of the CDR3 is TGCGCCAGCAGTGAGTCGCTAGGGGGGGGAGAGACCCAGTACTTC. Amino acid sequence: CASSESLGGGETQYF.

The chain employs TRBV6-1 and TRBJ2-5; maybe TRBD2 (6 bases). The CDR3 runs 12 residues. Trimming took off 6 bases at V and 12 bases at J, with 17 bases between the two ends. Germline V gene data show CDR1 as MNHNS and CDR2 as SASEGT. The CDR3 nucleotides are TGTGCCAGCAGCTCGAACACATGGAGGGAGTACTTC. It yields the protein CASSSNTWREYF.

This clone was observed a handful of times. The chain links TRBV29-1 to TRBJ2-7, with TRBD1 identical over 9 bases. In germline, CDR1 is SQVTM, CDR2 ANQGSEA. V lost 2 bases and J lost 1; bases outside the gene matches: 3. The CDR3 spans 14 residues. In DNA form, the CDR3 reads TGCAGCGTTGAAAGAGGGACAGGGTCCTACGAGCAGTACTTC. Translating gives CSVERGTGSYEQYF.

The rearrangement uses TRBV11-2 and TRBJ2-5, with a tentative D call TRBD2 (7 bases). Trimming removed 5 bases at V and 6 bases at J, with 19 bases between. The CDR3 has 15 residues. Germline CDR1 SGHAT, CDR2 FQNNGV. DNA of the CDR3: TGTGCCAGCAGCAAAACCGAGGGAGGGGGGAAGACCCAGTACTTC. It codes for CASSKTEGGGKTQYF.